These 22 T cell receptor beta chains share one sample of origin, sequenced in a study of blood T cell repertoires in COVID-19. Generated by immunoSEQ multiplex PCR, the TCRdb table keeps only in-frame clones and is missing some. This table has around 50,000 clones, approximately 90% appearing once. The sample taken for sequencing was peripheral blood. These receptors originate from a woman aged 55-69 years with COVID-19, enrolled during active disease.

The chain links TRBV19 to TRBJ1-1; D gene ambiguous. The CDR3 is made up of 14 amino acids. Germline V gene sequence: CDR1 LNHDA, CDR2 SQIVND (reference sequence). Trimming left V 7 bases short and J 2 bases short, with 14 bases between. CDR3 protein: CASTLSTTNTEAFF. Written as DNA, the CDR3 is TGTGCCAGTACCCTTTCTACGACTAACACTGAAGCTTTCTTT.

Here the CDR3 reads CASSTPGSSGKYEQYF. In DNA, the CDR3 is TGTGCCAGTAGTACCCCCGGGAGTAGCGGGAAGTACGAGCAGTACTTC. The chain joins TRBV19 to TRBJ2-7, with 8 nucleotides matching TRBD2. With V trimmed by 4 bases and J by 4 bases, 12 bases remained unmatched. Per the germline V gene, CDR1 is LNHDA and CDR2 is SQIVND (reference sequence). The CDR3 runs 16 residues.

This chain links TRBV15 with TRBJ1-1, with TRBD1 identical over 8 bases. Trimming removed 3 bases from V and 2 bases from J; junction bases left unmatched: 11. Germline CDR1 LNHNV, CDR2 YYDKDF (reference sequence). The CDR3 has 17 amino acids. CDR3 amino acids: CATSSEVQGASNTEAFF. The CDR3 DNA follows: TGTGCCACCAGCAGTGAGGTCCAGGGGGCGAGTAACACTGAAGCTTTCTTT.

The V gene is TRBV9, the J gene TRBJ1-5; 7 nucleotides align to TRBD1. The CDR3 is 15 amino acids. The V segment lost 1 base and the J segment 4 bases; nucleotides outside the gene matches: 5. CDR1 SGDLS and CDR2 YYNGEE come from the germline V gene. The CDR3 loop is CASSVSGTENQPQHF. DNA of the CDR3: TGTGCCAGCAGCGTATCCGGGACAGAGAATCAGCCCCAGCATTTT. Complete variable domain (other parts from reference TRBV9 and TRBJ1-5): DSGVTQTPKHLITATGQRVTLRCSPRSGDLSVYWYQQSLDQGLQFLIQYYNGEERAKGNILERFSAQQFPDLHSELNLSSLELGDSALYFCASSVSGTENQPQHFGDGTRLSIL.

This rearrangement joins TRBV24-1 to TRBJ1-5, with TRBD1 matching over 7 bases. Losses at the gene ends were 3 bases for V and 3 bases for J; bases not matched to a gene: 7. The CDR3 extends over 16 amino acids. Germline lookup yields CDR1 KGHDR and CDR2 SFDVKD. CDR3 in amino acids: CATSDQRQGPNQPQHF. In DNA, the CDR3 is TGTGCCACCAGTGATCAGAGACAGGGTCCCAATCAGCCCCAGCATTTT.

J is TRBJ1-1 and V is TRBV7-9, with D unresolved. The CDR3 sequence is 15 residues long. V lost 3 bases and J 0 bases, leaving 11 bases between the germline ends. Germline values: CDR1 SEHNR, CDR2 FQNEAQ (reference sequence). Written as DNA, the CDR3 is TGTGCCAGCAGCTTGTCTGCGAGTGTGAACACTGAAGCTTTCTTT. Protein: CASSLSASVNTEAFF.

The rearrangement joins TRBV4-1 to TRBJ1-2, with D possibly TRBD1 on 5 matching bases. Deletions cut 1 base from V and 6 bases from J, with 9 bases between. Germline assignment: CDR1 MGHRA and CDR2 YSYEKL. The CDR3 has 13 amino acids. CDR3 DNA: TGCGCCAGCAGCCAAGCCGGGGGAAATGGCTACACCTTC. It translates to CASSQAGGNGYTF.

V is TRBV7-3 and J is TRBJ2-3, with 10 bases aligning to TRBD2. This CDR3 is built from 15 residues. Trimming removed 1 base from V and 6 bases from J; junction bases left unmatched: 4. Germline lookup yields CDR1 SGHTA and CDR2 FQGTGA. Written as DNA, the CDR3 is TGTGCCAGCAGCTTAAGCCTAGCGGGAGTGGATACGCAGTATTTT. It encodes CASSLSLAGVDTQYF.

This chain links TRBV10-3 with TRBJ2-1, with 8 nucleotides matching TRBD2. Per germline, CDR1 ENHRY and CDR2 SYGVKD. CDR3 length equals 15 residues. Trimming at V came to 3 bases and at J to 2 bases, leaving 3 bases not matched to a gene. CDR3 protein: CAISEVAGTYNEQFF. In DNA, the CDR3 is TGTGCCATCAGTGAAGTAGCGGGAACCTACAATGAGCAGTTCTTC.

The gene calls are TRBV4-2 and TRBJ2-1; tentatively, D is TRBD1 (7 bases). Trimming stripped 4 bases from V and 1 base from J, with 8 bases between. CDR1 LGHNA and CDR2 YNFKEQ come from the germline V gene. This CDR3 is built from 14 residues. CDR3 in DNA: TGTGCCAGCAGCCCAGGGGGGTCCTACAATGAGCAGTTCTTC. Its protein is CASSPGGSYNEQFF.

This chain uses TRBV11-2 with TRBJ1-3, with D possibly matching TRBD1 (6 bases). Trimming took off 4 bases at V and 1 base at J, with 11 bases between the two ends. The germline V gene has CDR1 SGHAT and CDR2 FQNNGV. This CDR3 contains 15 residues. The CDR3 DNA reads TGTGCCAGCAGCTCCAGAGGGGGATCTGGAAACACCATATATTTT. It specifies CASSSRGGSGNTIYF. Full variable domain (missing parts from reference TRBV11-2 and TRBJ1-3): EAGVAQSPRYKIIEKRQSVAFWCNPISGHATLYWYQQILGQGPKLLIQFQNNGVVDDSQLPKDRFSAERLKGVDSTLKIQPAKLEDSAVYLCASSSRGGSGNTIYFGEGSWLTVV.

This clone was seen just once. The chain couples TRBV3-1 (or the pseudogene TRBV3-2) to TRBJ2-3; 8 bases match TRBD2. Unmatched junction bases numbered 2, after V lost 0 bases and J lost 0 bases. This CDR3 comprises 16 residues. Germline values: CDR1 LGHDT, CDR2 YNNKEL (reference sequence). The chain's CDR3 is CASSQDLAGSTDTQYF. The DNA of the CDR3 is TGTGCCAGCAGCCAAGATCTAGCGGGTAGCACAGATACGCAGTATTTT.

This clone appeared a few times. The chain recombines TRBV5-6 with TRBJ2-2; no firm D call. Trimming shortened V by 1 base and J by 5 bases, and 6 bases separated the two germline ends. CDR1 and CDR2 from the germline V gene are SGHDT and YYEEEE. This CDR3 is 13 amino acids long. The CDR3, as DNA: TGTGCCAGCAGCTTGATTTATACCGGGGAGCTGTTTTTT. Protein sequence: CASSLIYTGELFF.

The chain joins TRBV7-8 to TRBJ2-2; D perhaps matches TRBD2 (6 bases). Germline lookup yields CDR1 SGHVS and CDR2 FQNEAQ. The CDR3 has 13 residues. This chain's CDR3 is CASGWGDTGELFF. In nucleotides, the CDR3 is TGTGCTAGCGGTTGGGGGGACACCGGGGAGCTGTTTTTT.

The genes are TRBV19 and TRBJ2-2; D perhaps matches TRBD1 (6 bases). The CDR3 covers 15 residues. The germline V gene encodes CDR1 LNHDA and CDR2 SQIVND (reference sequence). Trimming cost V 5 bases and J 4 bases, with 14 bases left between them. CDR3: CASSPTGLSTGELFF. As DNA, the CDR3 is TGTGCCAGTAGTCCTACAGGGTTGAGCACCGGGGAGCTGTTTTTT.

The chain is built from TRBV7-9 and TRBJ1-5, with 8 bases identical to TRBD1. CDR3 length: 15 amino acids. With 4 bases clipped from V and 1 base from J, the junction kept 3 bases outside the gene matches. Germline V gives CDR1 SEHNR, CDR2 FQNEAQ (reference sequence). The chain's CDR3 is CASSSQGASNQPQHF. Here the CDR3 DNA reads TGTGCCAGCAGCTCTCAGGGGGCAAGCAATCAGCCCCAGCATTTT.

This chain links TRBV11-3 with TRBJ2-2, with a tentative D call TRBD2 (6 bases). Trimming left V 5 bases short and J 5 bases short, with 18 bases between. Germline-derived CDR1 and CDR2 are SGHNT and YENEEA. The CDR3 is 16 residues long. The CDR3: CASSNAAGFGTGELFF. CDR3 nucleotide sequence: TGTGCCAGCAGCAACGCGGCGGGGTTCGGGACCGGGGAGCTGTTTTTT.

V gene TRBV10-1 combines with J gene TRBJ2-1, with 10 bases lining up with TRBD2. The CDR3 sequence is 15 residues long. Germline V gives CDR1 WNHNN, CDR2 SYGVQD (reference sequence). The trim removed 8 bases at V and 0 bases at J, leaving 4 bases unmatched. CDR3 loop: CASSSSGSSYNEQFF. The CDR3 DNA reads TGCGCCAGCTCCTCTAGCGGGAGCTCCTACAATGAGCAGTTCTTC.

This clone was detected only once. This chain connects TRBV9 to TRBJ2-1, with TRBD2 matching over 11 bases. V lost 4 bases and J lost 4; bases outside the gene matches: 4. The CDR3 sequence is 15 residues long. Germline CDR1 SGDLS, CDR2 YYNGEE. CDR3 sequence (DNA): TGTGCCAGCAGCACGGGACTAGCGGCTTACAATGAGCAGTTCTTC. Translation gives CASSTGLAAYNEQFF.

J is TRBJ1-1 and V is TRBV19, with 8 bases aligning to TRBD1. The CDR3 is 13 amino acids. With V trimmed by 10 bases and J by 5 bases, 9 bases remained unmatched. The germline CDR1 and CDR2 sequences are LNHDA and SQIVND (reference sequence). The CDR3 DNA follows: TGTGCCACCCGGCGGACAGGGATGACTGAAGCTTTCTTT. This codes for CATRRTGMTEAFF.

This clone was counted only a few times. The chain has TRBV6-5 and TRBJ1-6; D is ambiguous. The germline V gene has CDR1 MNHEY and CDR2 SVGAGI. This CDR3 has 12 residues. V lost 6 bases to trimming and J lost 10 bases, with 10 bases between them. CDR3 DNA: TGTGCCAGCAGGCTAACGGGATCACCCCTCCACTTT. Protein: CASRLTGSPLHF.

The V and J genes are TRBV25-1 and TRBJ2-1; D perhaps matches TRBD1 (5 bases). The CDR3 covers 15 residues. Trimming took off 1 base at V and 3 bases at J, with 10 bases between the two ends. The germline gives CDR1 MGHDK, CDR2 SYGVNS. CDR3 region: CASSEWGGNYNEQFF. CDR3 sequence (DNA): TGTGCCAGCAGTGAATGGGGCGGAAACTACAATGAGCAGTTCTTC.